This TCR beta chain derives from a study of graft-versus-host responses after intestinal transplantation. Study results and limitations: Some GvH clones were seen earlier in gut or blood, suggesting intestinal origin. In patients with graft-donor T cell macrochimerism, allograft graft-versus-host to host-versus-graft clonal ratios were high.

Concerning this clone: As yet, its antigen is unknown.

Germline V gene lookup returns CDR1 PRHDT and CDR2 FYEKMQ (reference sequence). CDR3 length: 14 residues. The V segment lost 6 bases and the J segment 2 bases; nucleotides outside the gene matches: 6. Assay used: immunoSEQ multiplex PCR; TCRdb lists only in-frame clones, some missing. This table has 85,000 to 100,000 clones, 92% appearing once. Sequencing used unstimulated CD8+ T cells sorted from spleen or lymph node cells, obtained before transplant. The rearrangement links TRBV13 to TRBJ1-2; TRBD1 agrees at 7 bases. The clonotype originates from a human donor who was the organ donor for an intestinal transplant. The CDR3 region has the DNA TGTGCCAGCAGGTCCGGGACAGAGAACTATGGCTACACCTTC. Protein sequence: CASRSGTENYGYTF.